Following are 15 T cell receptor beta chains from one sample sequenced in a study of shared T cell receptors in the human thymus. The data were produced by immunoSEQ multiplex PCR, yet TCRdb's version contains in-frame clones alone and is incomplete. The sample yields under 700,000 clones, approximately 80% seen once. These same records also appear under a second study, on human thymus T cells.

Material for sequencing was thymocytes. The receptors were sampled from a boy in the first two years of life with a congenital heart defect.

The table lists this clone with a count of one. The gene calls are TRBV27 and TRBJ2-3; D possibly corresponds to TRBD2 (5 bases). This CDR3 has 11 residues. CDR1 is MNHEY and CDR2 is SMNVEV in the germline V gene (reference sequence). Deletions cut 6 bases from V and 4 bases from J, with 5 bases between. CDR3 sequence: CASRLADTQYF. The DNA of the CDR3 is TGTGCCAGCAGACTAGCAGATACGCAGTATTTT.

The V and J genes are TRBV27 and TRBJ2-1; 12 bases are a match to TRBD2. The germline V gene encodes CDR1 MNHEY and CDR2 SMNVEV (reference sequence). J gave up 10 bases and V 6 bases, and 25 bases lay outside the gene matches. The CDR3 is 20 residues long. The CDR3 nucleotides read TGTGCCAGCAGCGCGACGGCAGTACGACGCAGACTAGCGGGAGAGCAGGAGCAGTTCTTC. Its protein is CASSATAVRRRLAGEQEQFF.

This chain connects TRBV5-1 to TRBJ1-5, with TRBD1 as a possible D gene (5 bases). The V gene's germline CDR1 is SGHRS and CDR2 YFSETQ. V lost 4 bases to trimming and J lost 3 bases, with 14 bases between them. This CDR3 is 15 amino acids long. CDR3 coding DNA: TGCGCCAGCAGCCCCCAGGGATACATCAATCAGCCCCAGCATTTT. Protein: CASSPQGYINQPQHF.

This clone appeared once. The V and J genes are TRBV7-9 and TRBJ2-1; 8 bases match TRBD2. V was pared by 1 base and J by 12 bases, with 8 bases of the junction left unmatched. Germline V gene sequence: CDR1 SEHNR, CDR2 FQNEAQ (reference sequence). The CDR3 covers 14 residues. CDR3 region: CASSLGREREWQFF. CDR3 DNA sequence: TGTGCCAGCAGCTTAGGTCGCGAGCGGGAGTGGCAGTTCTTC.

DNA of the CDR3: TGTGCCAGCAGGGACAGGGGGCGGGCCCTCTACGAGCAGTACTTC. Translation: CASRDRGRALYEQYF. The genes are TRBV28 and TRBJ2-7; 11 bases align to TRBD1. V dropped 6 bases and J dropped 3; count of bases not matched to a gene: 7. The CDR3 runs to 15 residues. From germline, CDR1 is MDHEN and CDR2 SYDVKM.

The rearrangement joins TRBV25-1 to TRBJ1-2, with TRBD1 as a possible D gene (6 bases). Germline V gene data show CDR1 as MGHDK and CDR2 as SYGVNS. The CDR3 runs to 18 residues. V was trimmed by 6 bases and J by 1 base, leaving 24 bases between them. Here the CDR3 DNA reads TGTGCCAGCAGCAGTGGGGGCCCGGGGGGGGCTCTTAACTATGGCTACACCTTC. This encodes CASSSGGPGGALNYGYTF.

The chain links TRBV21-1 to TRBJ2-7; the table's D gene call, TRBD2, was not cross checked with the DNA. TRBV21-1 is labeled a pseudogene. The CDR3 consists of 16 residues. CDR3: CASSNPLAGDVYEQYF. CDR3 in DNA: TGTGCCAGCAGCAACCCCCTAGCGGGAGACGTTTACGAGCAGTACTTC.

This clone was recorded once. The chain combines TRBV5-1 with TRBJ1-6; TRBD1 agrees at 11 bases. Germline CDR1 reads SGHRS; CDR2 reads YFSETQ. The CDR3 runs 14 residues. V was clipped by 4 bases and J by 10 bases; unmatched bases: 4. CDR3 sequence reads: CASSQGQGASPLHF. The CDR3 DNA follows: TGCGCCAGCAGCCAAGGACAGGGGGCATCACCCCTCCACTTT. Full variable domain (outside the CDR3, taken from reference TRBV5-1 and TRBJ1-6): KAGVTQTPRYLIKTRGQQVTLSCSPISGHRSVSWYQQTPGQGLQFLFEYFSETQRNKGNFPGRFSGRQFSNSRSEMNVSTLELGDSALYLCASSQGQGASPLHFGNGTRLTVT.

This clone was detected once. This sequence joins TRBV5-3 and TRBJ2-7, with D possibly being TRBD2 (5 bases). TRBV5-3 is given ORF status, its function remaining uncertain. V lost 4 bases and J 4 bases, leaving 12 bases between the germline ends. The CDR3 runs to 13 residues. CDR3 protein: CARSELAAYEQYF. DNA for the CDR3: TGTGCCAGAAGCGAGCTAGCAGCTTACGAGCAGTACTTC.

V usage is TRBV6-5 and J usage is TRBJ2-1, with 9 bases fitting TRBD2. The CDR3 length is 15 residues. V lost 2 bases, J lost 6 bases, and 5 bases stayed unmatched. Germline lookup yields CDR1 MNHEY and CDR2 SVGAGI. CDR3 sequence reads: CASSYGREGSNEQFF. The CDR3 region has the DNA TGTGCCAGCAGTTACGGGCGGGAGGGTAGCAATGAGCAGTTCTTC.

The chain is built from TRBV4-3 and TRBJ1-1; 7 bases are a match to TRBD1. Trimming at V came to 8 bases and at J to 1 base, leaving 4 bases not matched to a gene. Germline CDR1 and CDR2: LGHNA and YSLEER. This CDR3 has 13 residues. CDR3 DNA sequence: TGCGCCAGCTCGGACAGGCGGAACACTGAAGCTTTCTTT. Encoded protein: CASSDRRNTEAFF.

The table lists this clone with a count of one. J is TRBJ1-2 and V is TRBV28; 11 bases line up with TRBD1. V lost 4 bases, J lost 5 bases, and 12 bases stayed unmatched. Germline loops: CDR1 MDHEN, CDR2 SYDVKM. This CDR3 contains 17 residues. The CDR3 loop reads CASSWNRDRGIWYGYTF. The CDR3 nucleotides read TGTGCCAGCAGTTGGAACCGGGACAGGGGGATCTGGTATGGCTACACCTTC.

The V gene is TRBV4-1, the J gene TRBJ1-1; a weak D match, TRBD1 (5 bases). The CDR3 is made up of 18 amino acids. The V end was cut by 0 bases, the J end by 1 base, with 18 bases between. Per the germline V gene, CDR1 is MGHRA and CDR2 is YSYEKL. The CDR3 sequence: CASSQETVCPGWNTEAFF. The CDR3 DNA follows: TGCGCCAGCAGCCAAGAGACAGTTTGCCCAGGGTGGAACACTGAAGCTTTCTTT.

This sequence joins TRBV7-2 and TRBJ2-3, with a tentative D call TRBD2 (5 bases). The CDR3 length is 15 residues. Germline V gene lookup returns CDR1 SGHTA and CDR2 FQGNSA. Trimming shortened V by 1 base and J by 4 bases, and 12 bases separated the two germline ends. CDR3 sequence: CASSLDGIAADTQYF. CDR3 nucleotide sequence: TGTGCCAGCAGCTTAGACGGGATCGCGGCAGATACGCAGTATTTT.

The gene calls are TRBV30 and TRBJ2-6; TRBD1 might be the D (5 bases). The V gene's germline CDR1 is GTSNPN and CDR2 SVGIG (reference sequence). V lost 0 bases to trimming and J lost 4 bases, with 16 bases between them. This CDR3 is 17 amino acids long. The CDR3 is CAWSVGPLRGGANVLTF. The DNA for the CDR3 is TGTGCCTGGAGTGTAGGTCCCCTTAGGGGCGGGGCCAACGTCCTGACTTTC.